The 8 T cell receptor beta chains presented below share a single source sample, sequenced in a study of blood T cell repertoires in COVID-19. Assay: immunoSEQ multiplex PCR; the TCRdb copy retains only in-frame clones and omits some. The table shows roughly 200,000 clones, with 85% to 90% occurring only once. Sequencing used peripheral blood. Every receptor here comes from a person between 65 and 79 years old with COVID-19, enrolled during active disease.

The gene calls are TRBV27 and TRBJ2-2, with D uncertain. The CDR3 is 12 residues long. V was pared by 5 bases and J by 3 bases, with 4 bases between. Germline V gives CDR1 MNHEY, CDR2 SMNVEV (reference sequence). In DNA form, the CDR3 reads TGTGCCAGCAGTCTCTACACCGGGGAGCTGTTTTTT. It specifies CASSLYTGELFF.

The V call is TRBV10-3, the J call TRBJ2-3; D is perhaps TRBD2 (6 bases). The germline V gene encodes CDR1 ENHRY and CDR2 SYGVKD. Trimming pared 8 bases from V and 6 bases from J, leaving 18 bases between. The CDR3 sequence is 14 residues long. The CDR3 nucleotides read TGTGCCATCCGAGCGGGCTCTGGCGGGGATACGCAGTATTTT. Its protein product is CAIRAGSGGDTQYF.

V gene TRBV4-2 combines with J gene TRBJ2-7, with D maybe TRBD2 (5 bases). Germline CDR1 and CDR2: LGHNA and YNFKEQ. The CDR3 extends over 15 amino acids. V lost 0 bases and J 4 bases, leaving 13 bases between the germline ends. CDR3 DNA sequence: TGTGCCAGCAGCCAAGATCGAGGAGGACCGTACGAGCAGTACTTC. Translating it yields CASSQDRGGPYEQYF.

The rearrangement joins TRBV12-3 or TRBV12-4 to TRBJ1-5; possible D gene TRBD1, 5 bases. This CDR3 has 13 amino acids. V was trimmed by 2 bases and J by 7 bases, leaving 9 bases between them. The DNA for the CDR3 is TGTGCCAGCAGTTTAAACGGGGGGCAGCCCCAGCATTTT. Translating it yields CASSLNGGQPQHF.

This rearrangement joins TRBV6-5 to TRBJ2-1, with 9 bases aligning to TRBD2. Germline lookup yields CDR1 MNHEY and CDR2 SVGAGI. This CDR3 spans 15 amino acids. V lost 7 bases, J lost 4 bases, and 8 bases stayed unmatched. In nucleotides, the CDR3 is TGTGCCAGCACCTCGGCGGGGGGGCCTTACAATGAGCAGTTCTTC. Amino acid sequence: CASTSAGGPYNEQFF.

The CDR3 DNA sequence: TGTGCCACGACAACCTCTAGCGGAGTAGACAATGAGCAGTTCTTC. As protein: CATTTSSGVDNEQFF. The V call is TRBV10-3, the J call TRBJ2-1, with 7 bases matching TRBD2. The CDR3 consists of 15 residues. The germline V gene encodes CDR1 ENHRY and CDR2 SYGVKD. The V gene end was trimmed by 10 bases and the J gene end by 5 bases; junction bases not matched to a gene: 14.

This chain's CDR3 is CASSATGDGAREAFF. The CDR3 DNA is TGCGCCAGCAGCGCGACAGGGGACGGGGCTAGGGAAGCTTTCTTT. The V and J genes are TRBV5-1 and TRBJ1-1; 8 bases align to TRBD1. Trimming at V came to 4 bases and at J to 8 bases, leaving 13 bases not matched to a gene. The CDR3 extends over 15 amino acids. Germline V gene lookup returns CDR1 SGHRS and CDR2 YFSETQ.

This clone was seen at least ten times. The chain employs TRBV6-6 and TRBJ2-7, with D unclear. Germline CDR1 is MNHNY and CDR2 is SVGAGI (reference sequence). The CDR3 loop spans 11 amino acids. V was trimmed by 6 bases and J by 1 base, leaving 4 bases between them. The CDR3: CASRTSYEQYF. CDR3 nucleotides: TGTGCCAGCAGGACTTCCTACGAGCAGTACTTC.